The 7 T cell receptor beta chains in this list originate from one sample, sequenced in a study of graft-versus-host responses after intestinal transplantation (dated by TCRdb to the early 2020s). The time point label here, explained by the study, means: cells obtained before transplantation from donor or recipient. Which antigens these TCRs recognize remains unknown. Library preparation used the immunoSEQ multiplex PCR assay. TCRdb's version of the immuneACCESS table is confined to in-frame rearrangements and falls short of the full clone set. An unresolved V gene accounts for under half of the shortfall where checked; the remainder is of unknown origin. Across this sample there are roughly 100,000 clones, with approximately 94% seen only once. The ten largest clones add up to around 1% of the sample. The sample here was unstimulated CD8+ T cells sorted from spleen or lymph node cells, taken before intestinal transplant. The origin of the receptors is a human donor who received an intestinal transplant.

The chain has TRBV4-2 and TRBJ2-7; TRBD1 matches 8 bases. CDR1 is LGHNA and CDR2 is YNFKEQ in the germline V gene. The J segment lost 2 bases and the V segment lost 3 bases, leaving 0 bases of the junction unmatched. There are 13 residues in the CDR3. This chain's CDR3 is CASSQGQAYEQYF. In nucleotides, the CDR3 is TGTGCCAGCAGCCAGGGACAGGCCTACGAGCAGTACTTC.

The V gene is TRBV4-1, the J gene TRBJ1-6, with D possibly TRBD1 on 5 matching bases. The V gene's germline CDR1 is MGHRA and CDR2 YSYEKL. The CDR3 runs to 16 residues. The ends were cut back, 3 bases at V and 4 bases at J, with 13 bases in the middle. The CDR3 loop is CASSQTQGLYNSPLHF. The CDR3 DNA sequence: TGCGCCAGCAGCCAGACCCAGGGCCTGTATAATTCACCCCTCCACTTT.

CDR3 sequence reads: CASSLPSGGADEQFF. The CDR3 nucleotides are TGTGCCAGCAGCCTGCCAAGCGGGGGGGCTGATGAGCAGTTCTTC. V is TRBV9 and J is TRBJ2-1, with 10 bases aligning to TRBD2. This CDR3 region has 15 residues. The junction had 9 bases not matched to a gene; V was cut back by 4 bases and J by 8 bases. CDR1 is SGDLS, CDR2 YYNGEE, per germline.

V is TRBV27 and J is TRBJ2-7; D might be TRBD1 or TRBD2, each matching 6 bases. Trimming took 3 bases from V and 5 from J, leaving 17 bases between them. Germline-derived CDR1 and CDR2 are MNHEY and SMNVEV (reference sequence). This CDR3 comprises 15 residues. In nucleotides, the CDR3 is TGTGCCAGCAGTTTCCGGGGGAGGTCAGGGGACGAGCAGTACTTC. This sequence encodes CASSFRGRSGDEQYF.

The chain couples TRBV4-1 to TRBJ2-2; D call uncertain. CDR3 size: 14 residues. Trimming cost V 1 base and J 6 bases, with 9 bases left between them. Germline assignment: CDR1 MGHRA and CDR2 YSYEKL. The CDR3 region has the DNA TGCGCCAGCAGCCAAGGCATTGGCGCCGGGGAGCTGTTTTTT. Translation: CASSQGIGAGELFF.

The rearrangement links TRBV7-8 to TRBJ2-3, with 8 bases that match TRBD2. This CDR3 is built from 17 residues. V trimming: 0 bases; J trimming: 8 bases; junction bases outside the gene matches: 13. CDR1 is SGHVS and CDR2 is FQNEAQ in the germline V gene. The CDR3, as DNA: TGTGCCAGCAGCTTAGCCGCCGGGACTAGGATCCTCGGTACGCAGTATTTT. Residues: CASSLAAGTRILGTQYF. Variable domain in full (rest from reference TRBV7-8 and TRBJ2-3): GAGVSQSPRYKVAKRGQDVALRCDPISGHVSLFWYQQALGQGPEFLTYFQNEAQLDKSGLPSDRFFAERPEGSVSTLKIQRTQQEDSAVYLCASSLAAGTRILGTQYFGPGTRLTVL.

The CDR3, as DNA: TGCGCCAGTAAAGAAACCAAGACAGTAGGGAATTCACCCCTCCACTTT. Protein sequence: CASKETKTVGNSPLHF. V and J are TRBV10-2 and TRBJ1-6; D may be TRBD1 (5 bases). Per the germline V gene, CDR1 is WSHSY and CDR2 is SAAADI. The ends were cut back, 9 bases at V and 7 bases at J, with 22 bases in the middle. The CDR3 has 16 residues.